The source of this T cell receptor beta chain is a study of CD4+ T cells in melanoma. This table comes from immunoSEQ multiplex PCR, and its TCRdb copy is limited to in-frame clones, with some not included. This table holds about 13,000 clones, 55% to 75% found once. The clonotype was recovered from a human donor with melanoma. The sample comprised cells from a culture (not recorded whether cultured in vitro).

The CDR3 loop reads CASRWGDRDEQYF. CDR3 nucleotide sequence: TGTGCCAGCAGGTGGGGAGACAGGGACGAGCAGTACTTC. J is TRBJ2-7 and V is TRBV6-1; 7 nucleotides align to TRBD1. The CDR3 loop spans 13 amino acids. Germline trimming cut 6 bases from V and 5 bases from J; bases unmatched to any gene: 7. Looked up from germline, CDR1 is MNHNS and CDR2 is SASEGT.